Each of the 17 T cell receptor beta chains below was sequenced from the same sample in a study of neurological immune-mediated disorders. MiXCR, applied by TCRdb to the 5' RACE reads, yields one record per CDR3 protein. Among 65,000 to 95,000 distinct CDR3 sequences listed, less than 5.5% were seen once. The specimen sequenced was PBMCs. The receptor set was obtained from a woman in her 30s with multiple sclerosis.

Only a few counts were recorded for this clonotype. The chain joins TRBV18 to TRBJ2-5, with a tentative D call TRBD2 (6 bases). Germline loops: CDR1 KGHSH, CDR2 LQKENI. This CDR3 region has 14 residues. The V end was cut by 3 bases, the J end by 1 base, with 9 bases between. The CDR3, as DNA: TGTGCCAGCTCACCGGACTACCCCCAAGAGACCCAGTACTTC. This translates into CASSPDYPQETQYF.

The chain uses TRBV4-1 and TRBJ2-3; D might be TRBD1 (7 bases). The germline CDR1 and CDR2 sequences are MGHRA and YSYEKL. The ends were cut back, 3 bases at V and 4 bases at J, with 20 bases in the middle. The CDR3 spans 17 residues. CDR3 nucleotide sequence: TGCGCCAGCAGCCATTTGCCGACAGGGAGGTTGGCAGATACGCAGTATTTT. Amino acids: CASSHLPTGRLADTQYF.

There are many counts of this clonotype. The gene calls are TRBV7-8 and TRBJ1-2; 7 bases are a match to TRBD1. The CDR3 has 16 residues. The trim removed 4 bases at V and 5 bases at J, leaving 13 bases unmatched. Germline V CDR1 and CDR2: SGHVS, FQNEAQ. This CDR3 is CASSSSRGGTEYGYTF. In DNA form, the CDR3 reads TGTGCCAGCAGCTCCTCACGAGGGGGGACAGAGTATGGCTACACCTTC.

The chain is built from TRBV7-2 and TRBJ1-1; TRBD1 is a possible D gene (5 bases). The germline gives CDR1 SGHTA, CDR2 FQGNSA. This CDR3 region has 14 residues. V was shortened by 5 bases and J by 5 bases, with 15 bases between the two germline ends. As DNA, the CDR3 is TGTGCCAGCAGCCGCCAGGGAATTGGAACTGAAGCTTTCTTT. Residues: CASSRQGIGTEAFF.

This clonotype was observed many times. The gene calls are TRBV14 and TRBJ2-5; D is possibly TRBD1 (6 bases). The V and J ends lost 2 bases and 4 bases respectively, with 17 bases between them. This CDR3 is built from 16 residues. CDR1 and CDR2 (germline): SGHDN, FVKESK. The CDR3 region is CASSQRGLSRGETQYF. CDR3 DNA: TGTGCCAGCAGCCAACGAGGGTTGTCCAGGGGAGAGACCCAGTACTTC.

The chain links TRBV5-1 to TRBJ2-2; D is uncertain. V was pared by 2 bases and J by 3 bases, with 17 bases between. Germline values: CDR1 SGHRS, CDR2 YFSETQ. The CDR3 is made up of 17 amino acids. The CDR3 nucleotides read TGCGCCAGCAGCTTATCCCGACAACCTGGGCACACCGGGGAGCTGTTTTTT. This sequence encodes CASSLSRQPGHTGELFF.

This clonotype was recorded at least ten times. J is TRBJ2-7 and V is TRBV10-3; unclear D gene. Germline V gene data show CDR1 as ENHRY and CDR2 as SYGVKD. Trimming left V 7 bases short and J 0 bases short, with 7 bases between. The CDR3 covers 12 residues. CDR3 protein: CAITPDSYEQYF. The CDR3 region has the DNA TGTGCCATCACACCGGACTCCTACGAGCAGTACTTC.

This clonotype was detected only once. Since a much larger clone is just one base distant, this may be a read error. The chain is built from TRBV5-1 and TRBJ2-1; 8 positions match TRBD2. V lost 6 bases, J lost 3 bases, and 14 bases stayed unmatched. The CDR3 consists of 17 residues. Germline V gene sequence: CDR1 SGHRS, CDR2 YFSETQ. The CDR3 bases are TGCGCCAGCAAACAGGGACTAGAGGCCACCCTCTACAATGAGCAGTTCTTC. This codes for CASKQGLEATLYNEQFF.

This clonotype was seen a handful of times. DNA of the CDR3: TGTGCCAGCAGCCGTTCGGGCCGGGAATTTAATGAAAAACTGTTTTTT. This encodes CASSRSGREFNEKLFF. J is TRBJ1-4 and V is TRBV3-1; D uncertain. The CDR3 sequence is 16 residues long. CDR1 and CDR2 from the germline V gene are LGHDT and YNNKEL (reference sequence). V was shortened by 4 bases and J by 4 bases, with 16 bases between the two germline ends.

This clonotype was seen a handful of times. The chain has TRBV6-2 or TRBV6-3 and TRBJ2-1, with D perhaps TRBD2 (6 bases). Germline CDR1 MNHEY, CDR2 SVGEGT. CDR3 size: 14 residues. The V end was cut by 8 bases, the J end by 0 bases, with 11 bases between. The CDR3 spells CASLGRSSYNEQFF. As DNA, the CDR3 is TGTGCCAGCCTCGGGAGAAGCTCCTACAATGAGCAGTTCTTC.

This clonotype was counted ten times or more. This rearrangement joins TRBV20-1 to TRBJ2-3; possibly TRBD2 for D (5 bases). This CDR3 region has 14 residues. The germline CDR1 and CDR2 sequences are DFQATT and SNEGSKA (reference sequence). V dropped 3 bases and J dropped 1 base, with 11 bases sitting between them. In nucleotides, the CDR3 is TGCAGTGCTAGTGGGAGAGGGCGCACAGATACGCAGTATTTT. This gives the protein CSASGRGRTDTQYF.

A few counts support this clonotype. The rearrangement joins TRBV7-6 to TRBJ2-7; 11 nucleotides agree with TRBD2. The length of the CDR3 is 19 residues. Trimming at V came to 2 bases and at J to 2 bases, leaving 14 bases not matched to a gene. Germline CDR1 SGHVS, CDR2 FNYEAQ. The CDR3 DNA sequence: TGTGCCAGCAGCTTACCCCCTAGCGGGAGGCTCGTATCCCCCTACGAGCAGTACTTC. Its protein product is CASSLPPSGRLVSPYEQYF.

This clonotype was picked up many times. The chain carries TRBV5-6 and TRBJ1-1, with 9 bases identical to TRBD1. Germline V CDR1 and CDR2: SGHDT, YYEEEE. V shed 5 bases and J 4 bases; nucleotides not matched to a gene: 6. There are 14 residues in the CDR3. The CDR3 nucleotides read TGTGCCAGCAGTAGGGACAGGGTGGCCACTGAAGCTTTCTTT. This translates into CASSRDRVATEAFF.

Only a few counts were recorded for this clonotype. The chain joins TRBV5-1 to TRBJ1-1, with D uncertain. Germline CDR1 is SGHRS and CDR2 is YFSETQ. The ends were cut back, 4 bases at V and 0 bases at J, with 16 bases in the middle. The CDR3 consists of 16 residues. CDR3 loop: CASSTDGTYMNTEAFF. The CDR3 bases are TGCGCCAGCAGCACAGACGGCACTTACATGAACACTGAAGCTTTCTTT.

This clonotype was seen many times. This chain uses TRBV28 with TRBJ2-1; a weak D match, TRBD2 (5 bases). Germline V gene sequence: CDR1 MDHEN, CDR2 SYDVKM. The CDR3 spans 14 residues. V dropped 5 bases and J dropped 5 bases, with 13 bases sitting between them. The CDR3 reads CASSHPKGDNEQFF. The CDR3 DNA follows: TGTGCCAGCAGTCACCCCAAGGGAGACAATGAGCAGTTCTTC.

Ten or more counts support this clonotype. The V gene is TRBV28, the J gene TRBJ2-1, with TRBD1 identical over 7 bases. V gave up 5 bases and J gave up 5 bases; unmatched junction bases: 9. The CDR3 extends over 15 amino acids. Per germline, CDR1 MDHEN and CDR2 SYDVKM. This chain's CDR3 is CASSVAGGWHNEQFF. CDR3 in DNA: TGTGCCAGCAGTGTAGCAGGGGGTTGGCACAATGAGCAGTTCTTC.

This clonotype showed up many times. The chain uses TRBV7-3 and TRBJ1-2; 7 bases fit TRBD1. The CDR3 has 15 residues. The V gene end was trimmed by 2 bases and the J gene end by 8 bases; junction bases not matched to a gene: 11. Germline assignment: CDR1 SGHTA and CDR2 FQGTGA. The CDR3 DNA is TGTGCCAGCAGCTTACTACCGGGACAGACGGAAGGCTACACCTTC. This translates into CASSLLPGQTEGYTF.